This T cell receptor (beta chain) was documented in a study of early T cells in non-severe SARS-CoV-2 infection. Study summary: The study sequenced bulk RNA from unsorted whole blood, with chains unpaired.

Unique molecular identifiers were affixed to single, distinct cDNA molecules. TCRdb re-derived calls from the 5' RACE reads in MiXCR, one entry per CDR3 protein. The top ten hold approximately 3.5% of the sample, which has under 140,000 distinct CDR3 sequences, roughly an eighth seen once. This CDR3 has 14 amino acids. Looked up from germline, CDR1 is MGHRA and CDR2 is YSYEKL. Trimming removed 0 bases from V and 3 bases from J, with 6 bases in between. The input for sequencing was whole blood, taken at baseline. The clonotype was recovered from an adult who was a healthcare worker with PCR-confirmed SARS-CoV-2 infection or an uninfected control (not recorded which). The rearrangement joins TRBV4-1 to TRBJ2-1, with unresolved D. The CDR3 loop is CASSQDRYYNEQFF. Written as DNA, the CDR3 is TGCGCCAGCAGCCAAGATAGGTACTACAATGAGCAGTTCTTC.